This T cell receptor (beta chain) was recorded in a study of blood T cell repertoires in COVID-19. Only a few counts were recorded for this clone. Germline values: CDR1 SNHLY, CDR2 FYNNEI. The ends were cut back, 2 bases at V and 1 base at J, with 4 bases in the middle. The CDR3 has 13 amino acids. Repertoires were generated with immunoSEQ multiplex PCR, while TCRdb's copy carries only in-frame clones and drops some. The table records under 250,000 clones, 70% to 85% of them present only once. Sequenced input: PBMCs or T cells enriched from blood (not recorded which). The chain recombines TRBV2 with TRBJ2-3; no clear D gene. The TCR sequence derives from a woman aged 40 to 50 with acute COVID-19. CDR3 sequence (DNA): TGTGCCAGCAGTGAACAGGGCACAGATACGCAGTATTTT. This gives the protein CASSEQGTDTQYF.